The clone carrying this T cell receptor beta chain is a singleton in its sample. The table came from immunoSEQ multiplex PCR; TCRdb's copy has only in-frame clones and leaves some out. The profile shows fewer than 90,000 clones, 94% of them singletons. V was pared by 0 bases and J by 6 bases, with 13 bases between. Germline-derived CDR1 and CDR2 are SGHRS and YFSETQ. The CDR3 contains 14 residues. The data originate from a study of T cell changes during pregnancy in multiple sclerosis. V and J are TRBV5-1 and TRBJ2-7; tentatively, D is TRBD1 (5 bases). This specimen consisted of peripheral blood, obtained after pregnancy. The clonotype was recovered from a female donor in good health, enrolled as a control in a pregnancy study. The CDR3 protein is CASSLGGASSEQYF. The CDR3 nucleotides are TGCGCCAGCAGCTTGGGGGGCGCTTCGTCCGAGCAGTACTTC.